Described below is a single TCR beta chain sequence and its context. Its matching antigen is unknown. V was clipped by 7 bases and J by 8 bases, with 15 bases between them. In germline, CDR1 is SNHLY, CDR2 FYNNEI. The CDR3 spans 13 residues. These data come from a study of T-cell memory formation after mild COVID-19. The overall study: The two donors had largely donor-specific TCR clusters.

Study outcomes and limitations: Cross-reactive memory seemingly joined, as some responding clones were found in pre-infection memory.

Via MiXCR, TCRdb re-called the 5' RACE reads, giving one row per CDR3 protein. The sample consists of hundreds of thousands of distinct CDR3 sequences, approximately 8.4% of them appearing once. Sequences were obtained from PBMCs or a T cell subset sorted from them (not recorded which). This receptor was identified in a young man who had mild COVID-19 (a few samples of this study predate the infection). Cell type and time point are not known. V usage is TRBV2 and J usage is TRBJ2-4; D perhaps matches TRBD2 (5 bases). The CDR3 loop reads CASIRRARDIQYF. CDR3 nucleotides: TGTGCCAGCATTCGGAGAGCGCGGGACATTCAGTACTTC. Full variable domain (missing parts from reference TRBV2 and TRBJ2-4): EPEVTQTPSHQVTQMGQEVILRCVPISNHLYFYWYRQILGQKVEFLVSFYNNEISEKSEIFDDQFSVERPDGSNFTLKIRSTKLEDSAMYFCASIRRARDIQYFGAGTRLSVL.